The present TCR beta chain was sequenced within a study of T cell responses to AZD1222 COVID-19 vaccine. Study-wide background: Analysis merged second doses at about 4 or about 12 weeks. Study observations and caveats: Seropositive AZD1222 recipients at baseline numbered only five or six. There were vaccine-associated CD4 TCRs across spike, dominant at 160-218 and 743-854. Clonal diversity was possibly underestimated, and the donors were mostly white British, with more females.

As regards this clone: The target antigen is unknown.

Clones were read by immunoSEQ multiplex PCR, and TCRdb kept only the in-frame ones, dropping some. The sample carries about 180,000 clones, about 88% recorded once. CDR3 length equals 14 residues. CDR1 is LGHDT and CDR2 is YNNKEL in the germline V gene (reference sequence). V shed 5 bases and J 8 bases; nucleotides not matched to a gene: 8. The sample here was peripheral blood, taken on day 0 of AZD1222 vaccination. This receptor was identified in an adult in good health. The rearrangement joins TRBV3-1 (or the pseudogene TRBV3-2) to TRBJ1-4; 7 nucleotides agree with TRBD1. CDR3 protein: CASSNRQGGEKLFF. The CDR3 DNA follows: TGTGCCAGCAGCAATAGACAGGGCGGGGAAAAACTGTTTTTT.